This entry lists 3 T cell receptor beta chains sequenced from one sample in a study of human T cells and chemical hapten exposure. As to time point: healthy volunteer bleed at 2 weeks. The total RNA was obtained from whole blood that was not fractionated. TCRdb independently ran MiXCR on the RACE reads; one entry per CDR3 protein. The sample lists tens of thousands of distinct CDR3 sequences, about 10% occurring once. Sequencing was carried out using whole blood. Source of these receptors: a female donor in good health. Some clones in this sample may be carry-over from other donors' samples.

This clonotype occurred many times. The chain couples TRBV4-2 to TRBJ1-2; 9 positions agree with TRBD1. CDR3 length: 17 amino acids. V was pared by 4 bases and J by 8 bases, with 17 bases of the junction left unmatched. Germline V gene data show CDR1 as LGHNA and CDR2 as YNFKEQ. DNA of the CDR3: TGTGCCAGCAGCCCAGCCCTATCACCGACAGGGGGACGCGGCTACACCTTC. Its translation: CASSPALSPTGGRGYTF.

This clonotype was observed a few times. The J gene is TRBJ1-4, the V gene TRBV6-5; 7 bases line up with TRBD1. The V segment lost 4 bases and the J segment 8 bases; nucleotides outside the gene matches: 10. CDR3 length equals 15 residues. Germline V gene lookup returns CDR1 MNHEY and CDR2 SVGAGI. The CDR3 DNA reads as TGTGCCAGCAGTTCTAAGGGACAGTGGTTCGAAAAACTGTTTTTT. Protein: CASSSKGQWFEKLFF.

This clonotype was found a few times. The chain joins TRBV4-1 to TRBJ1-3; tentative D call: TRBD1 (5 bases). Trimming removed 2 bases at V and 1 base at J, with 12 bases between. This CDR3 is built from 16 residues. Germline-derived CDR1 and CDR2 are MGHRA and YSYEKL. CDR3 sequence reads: CASSQLIGVSGNTIYF. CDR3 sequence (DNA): TGCGCCAGCAGCCAACTCATAGGGGTATCTGGAAACACCATATATTTT.